The present T cell receptor beta chain was sequenced within a study of T cell responses to AZD1222 COVID-19 vaccine. Clones were sequenced by immunoSEQ multiplex PCR, and TCRdb holds only the in-frame ones, with some missing. The sample contains 83,000 or so clones, approximately 90% of which appear only once. CDR1 is LNHDA and CDR2 is SQIVND in the germline V gene (reference sequence). The CDR3 contains 15 residues. The V gene lost 5 bases and the J gene lost 5 bases, with 17 bases spanning the gap. The sequences come from peripheral blood, collected 28 days after the second AZD1222 dose. This clonotype was obtained from an adult who received the AZD1222 COVID-19 vaccine. The J gene is TRBJ2-3, the V gene TRBV19, with D perhaps matching TRBD1 or TRBD2 (5 bases each). In DNA, the CDR3 is TGTGCCAGTAGTTCGGGGCGGGTGTTGGTAGATACGCAGTATTTT. Amino acids: CASSSGRVLVDTQYF. The whole variable domain, remainder taken from reference TRBV19 and TRBJ2-3, is DGGITQSPKYLFRKEGQNVTLSCEQNLNHDAMYWYRQDPGQGLRLIYYSQIVNDFQKGDIAEGYSVSREKKESFPLTVTSAQKNPTAFYLCASSSGRVLVDTQYFGPGTRLTVL.